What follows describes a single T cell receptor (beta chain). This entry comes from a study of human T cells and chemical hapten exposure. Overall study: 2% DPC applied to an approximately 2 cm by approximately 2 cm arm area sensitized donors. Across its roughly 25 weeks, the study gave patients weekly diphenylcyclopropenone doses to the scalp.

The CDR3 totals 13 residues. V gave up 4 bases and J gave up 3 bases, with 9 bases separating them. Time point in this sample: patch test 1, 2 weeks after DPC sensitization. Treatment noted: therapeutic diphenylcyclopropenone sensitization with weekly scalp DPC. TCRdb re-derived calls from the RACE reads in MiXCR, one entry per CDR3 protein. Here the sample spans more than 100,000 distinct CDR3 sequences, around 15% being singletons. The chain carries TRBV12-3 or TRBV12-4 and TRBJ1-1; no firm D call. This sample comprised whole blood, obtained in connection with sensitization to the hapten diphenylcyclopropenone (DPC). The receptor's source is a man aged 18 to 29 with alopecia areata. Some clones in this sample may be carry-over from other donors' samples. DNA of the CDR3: TGTGCCAGCAGTTCTGCGGAAGACACTGAAGCTTTCTTT. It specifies CASSSAEDTEAFF.